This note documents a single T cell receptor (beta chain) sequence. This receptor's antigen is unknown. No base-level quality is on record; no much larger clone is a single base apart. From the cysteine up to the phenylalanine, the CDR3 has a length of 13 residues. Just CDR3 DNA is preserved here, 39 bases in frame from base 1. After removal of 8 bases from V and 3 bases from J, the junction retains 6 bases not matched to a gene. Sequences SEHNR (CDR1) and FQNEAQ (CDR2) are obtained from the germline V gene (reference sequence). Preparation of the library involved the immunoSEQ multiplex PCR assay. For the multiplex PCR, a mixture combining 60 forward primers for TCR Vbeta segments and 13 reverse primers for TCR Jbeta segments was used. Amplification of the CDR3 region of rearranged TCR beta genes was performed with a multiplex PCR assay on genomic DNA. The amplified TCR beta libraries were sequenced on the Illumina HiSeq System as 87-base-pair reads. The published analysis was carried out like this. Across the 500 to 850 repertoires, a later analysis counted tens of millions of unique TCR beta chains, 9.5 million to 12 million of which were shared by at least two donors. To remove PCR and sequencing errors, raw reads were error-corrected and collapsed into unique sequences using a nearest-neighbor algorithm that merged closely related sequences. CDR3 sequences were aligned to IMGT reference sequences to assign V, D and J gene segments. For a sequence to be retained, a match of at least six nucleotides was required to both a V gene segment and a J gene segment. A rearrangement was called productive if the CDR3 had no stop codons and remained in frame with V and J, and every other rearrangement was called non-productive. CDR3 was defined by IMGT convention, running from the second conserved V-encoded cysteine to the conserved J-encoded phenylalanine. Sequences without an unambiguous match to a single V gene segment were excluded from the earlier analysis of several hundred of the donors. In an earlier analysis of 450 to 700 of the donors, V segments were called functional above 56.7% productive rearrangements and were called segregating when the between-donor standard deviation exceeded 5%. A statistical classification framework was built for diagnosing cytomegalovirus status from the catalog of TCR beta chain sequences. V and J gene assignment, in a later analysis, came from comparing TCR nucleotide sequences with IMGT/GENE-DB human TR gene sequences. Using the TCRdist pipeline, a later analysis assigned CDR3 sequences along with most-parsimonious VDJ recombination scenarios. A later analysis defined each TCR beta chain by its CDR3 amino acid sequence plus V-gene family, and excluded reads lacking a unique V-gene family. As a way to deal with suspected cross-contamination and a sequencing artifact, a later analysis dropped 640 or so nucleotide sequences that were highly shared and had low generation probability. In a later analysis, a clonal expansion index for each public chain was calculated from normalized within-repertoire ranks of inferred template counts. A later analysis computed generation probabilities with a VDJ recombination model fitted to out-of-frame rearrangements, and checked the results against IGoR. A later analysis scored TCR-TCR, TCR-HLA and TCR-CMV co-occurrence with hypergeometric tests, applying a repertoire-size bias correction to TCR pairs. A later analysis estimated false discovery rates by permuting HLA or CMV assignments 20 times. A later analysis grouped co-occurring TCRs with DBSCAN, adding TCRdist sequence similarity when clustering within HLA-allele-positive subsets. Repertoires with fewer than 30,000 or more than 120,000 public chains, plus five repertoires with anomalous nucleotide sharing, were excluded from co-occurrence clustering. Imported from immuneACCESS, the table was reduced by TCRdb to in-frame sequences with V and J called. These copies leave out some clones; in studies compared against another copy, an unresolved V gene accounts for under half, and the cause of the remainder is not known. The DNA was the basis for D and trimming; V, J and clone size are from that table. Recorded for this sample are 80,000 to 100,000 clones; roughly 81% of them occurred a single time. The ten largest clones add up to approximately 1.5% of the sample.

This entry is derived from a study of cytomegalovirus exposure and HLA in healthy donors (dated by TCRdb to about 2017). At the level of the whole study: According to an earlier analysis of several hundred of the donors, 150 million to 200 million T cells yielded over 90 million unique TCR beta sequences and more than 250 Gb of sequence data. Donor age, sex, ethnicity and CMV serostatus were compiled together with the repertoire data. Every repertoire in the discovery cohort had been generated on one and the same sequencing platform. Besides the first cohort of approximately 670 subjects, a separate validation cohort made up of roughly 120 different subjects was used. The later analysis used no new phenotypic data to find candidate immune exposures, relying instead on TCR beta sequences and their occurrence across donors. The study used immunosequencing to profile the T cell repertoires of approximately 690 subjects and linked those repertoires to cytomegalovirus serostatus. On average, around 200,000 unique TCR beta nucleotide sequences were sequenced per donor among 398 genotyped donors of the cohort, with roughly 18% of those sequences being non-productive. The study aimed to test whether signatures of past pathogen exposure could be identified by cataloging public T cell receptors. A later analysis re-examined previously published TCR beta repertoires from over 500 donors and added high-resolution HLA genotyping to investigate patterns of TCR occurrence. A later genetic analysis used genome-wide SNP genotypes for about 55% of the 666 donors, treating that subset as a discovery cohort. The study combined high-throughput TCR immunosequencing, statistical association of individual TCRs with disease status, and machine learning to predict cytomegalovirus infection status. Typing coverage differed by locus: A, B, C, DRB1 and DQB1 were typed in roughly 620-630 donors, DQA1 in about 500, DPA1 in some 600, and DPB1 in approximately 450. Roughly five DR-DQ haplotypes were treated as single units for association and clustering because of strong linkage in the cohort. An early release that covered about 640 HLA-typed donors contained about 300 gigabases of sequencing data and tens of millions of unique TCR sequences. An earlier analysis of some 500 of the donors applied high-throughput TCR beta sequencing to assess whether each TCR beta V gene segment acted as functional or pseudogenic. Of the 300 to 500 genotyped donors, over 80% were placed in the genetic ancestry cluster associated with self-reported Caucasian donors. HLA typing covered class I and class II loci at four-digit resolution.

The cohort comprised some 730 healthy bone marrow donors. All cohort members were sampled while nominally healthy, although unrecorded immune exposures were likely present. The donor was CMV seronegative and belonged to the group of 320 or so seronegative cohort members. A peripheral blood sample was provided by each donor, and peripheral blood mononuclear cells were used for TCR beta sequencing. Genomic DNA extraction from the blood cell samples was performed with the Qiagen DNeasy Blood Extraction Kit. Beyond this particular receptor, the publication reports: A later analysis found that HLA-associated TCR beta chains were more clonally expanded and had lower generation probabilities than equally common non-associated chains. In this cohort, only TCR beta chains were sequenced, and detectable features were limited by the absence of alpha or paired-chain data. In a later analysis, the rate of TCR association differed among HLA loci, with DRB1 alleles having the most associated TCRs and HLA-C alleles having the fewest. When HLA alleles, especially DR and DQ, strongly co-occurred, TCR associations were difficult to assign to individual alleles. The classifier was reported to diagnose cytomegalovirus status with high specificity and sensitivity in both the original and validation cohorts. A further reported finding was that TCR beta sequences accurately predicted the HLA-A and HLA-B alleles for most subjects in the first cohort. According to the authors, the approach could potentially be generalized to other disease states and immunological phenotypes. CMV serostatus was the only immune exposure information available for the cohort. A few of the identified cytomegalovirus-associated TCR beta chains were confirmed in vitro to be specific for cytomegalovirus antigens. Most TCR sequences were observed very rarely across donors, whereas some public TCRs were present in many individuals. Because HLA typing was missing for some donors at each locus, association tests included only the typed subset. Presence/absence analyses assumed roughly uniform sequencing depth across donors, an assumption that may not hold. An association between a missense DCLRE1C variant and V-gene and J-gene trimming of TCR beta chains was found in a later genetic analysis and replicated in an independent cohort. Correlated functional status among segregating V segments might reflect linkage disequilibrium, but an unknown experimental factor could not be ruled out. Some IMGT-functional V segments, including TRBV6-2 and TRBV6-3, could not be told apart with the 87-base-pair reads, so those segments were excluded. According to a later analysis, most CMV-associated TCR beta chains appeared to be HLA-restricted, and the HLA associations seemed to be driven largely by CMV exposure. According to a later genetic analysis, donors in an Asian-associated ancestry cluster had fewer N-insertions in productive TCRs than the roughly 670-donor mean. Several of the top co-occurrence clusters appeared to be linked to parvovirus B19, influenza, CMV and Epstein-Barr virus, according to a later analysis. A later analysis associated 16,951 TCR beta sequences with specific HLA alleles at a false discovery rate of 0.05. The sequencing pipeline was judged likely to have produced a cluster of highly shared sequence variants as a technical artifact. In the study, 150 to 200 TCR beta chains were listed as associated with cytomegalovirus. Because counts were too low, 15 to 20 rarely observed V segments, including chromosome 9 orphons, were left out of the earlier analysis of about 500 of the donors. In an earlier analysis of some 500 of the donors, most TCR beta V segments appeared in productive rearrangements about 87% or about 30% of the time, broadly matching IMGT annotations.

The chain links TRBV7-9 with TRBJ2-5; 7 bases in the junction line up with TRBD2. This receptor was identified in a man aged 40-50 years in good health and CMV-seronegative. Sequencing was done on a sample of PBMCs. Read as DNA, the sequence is TGTGCCAGCGGGACTAAGAAAAAAGAGACCCAGTACTTC. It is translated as CASGTKKKETQYF.